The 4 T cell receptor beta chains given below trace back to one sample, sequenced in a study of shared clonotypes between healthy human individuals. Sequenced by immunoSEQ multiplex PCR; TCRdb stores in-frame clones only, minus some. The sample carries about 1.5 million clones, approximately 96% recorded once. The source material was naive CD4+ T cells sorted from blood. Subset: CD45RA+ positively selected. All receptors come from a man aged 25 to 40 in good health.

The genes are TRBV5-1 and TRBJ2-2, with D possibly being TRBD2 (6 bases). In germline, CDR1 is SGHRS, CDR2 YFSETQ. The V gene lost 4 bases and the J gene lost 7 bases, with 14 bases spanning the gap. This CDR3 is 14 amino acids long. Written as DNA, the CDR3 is TGCGCCAGCAGCCACCGGGACTGGGACGGGGAGCTGTTTTTT. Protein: CASSHRDWDGELFF.

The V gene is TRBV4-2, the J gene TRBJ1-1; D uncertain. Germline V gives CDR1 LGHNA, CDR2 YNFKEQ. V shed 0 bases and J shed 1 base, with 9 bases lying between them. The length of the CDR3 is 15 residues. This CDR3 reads CASSQDVGRNTEAFF. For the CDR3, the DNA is TGTGCCAGCAGCCAAGATGTCGGGAGGAACACTGAAGCTTTCTTT.

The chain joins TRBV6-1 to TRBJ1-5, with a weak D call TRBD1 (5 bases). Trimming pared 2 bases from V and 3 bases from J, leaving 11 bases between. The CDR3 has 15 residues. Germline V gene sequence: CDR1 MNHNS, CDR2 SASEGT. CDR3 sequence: CASSEKTVFNQPQHF. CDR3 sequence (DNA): TGTGCCAGCAGTGAAAAGACAGTCTTCAATCAGCCCCAGCATTTT.

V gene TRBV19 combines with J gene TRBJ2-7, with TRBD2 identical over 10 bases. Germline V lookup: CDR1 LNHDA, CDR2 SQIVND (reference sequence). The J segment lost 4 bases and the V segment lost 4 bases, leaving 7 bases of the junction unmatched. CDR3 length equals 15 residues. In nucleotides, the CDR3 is TGTGCCAGTAGTAGGGCTAGCGGGAGTGTTTACGAGCAGTACTTC. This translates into CASSRASGSVYEQYF.